Each of the 19 T cell receptor beta chains below was sequenced from the same sample in a study of early T cells in non-severe SARS-CoV-2 infection. TCRdb called the 5' RACE reads again in MiXCR, with one record for every CDR3 protein. This table has 25,000 to 30,000 distinct CDR3 sequences, about 6.1% appearing once. Sequenced sample: whole blood. The receptors were gathered from an adult who was a healthcare worker with PCR-confirmed SARS-CoV-2 infection or an uninfected control (not recorded which).

This clonotype was detected ten times or more. This chain uses TRBV29-1 with TRBJ1-4; 7 positions agree with TRBD1. The germline gives CDR1 SQVTM, CDR2 ANQGSEA. V gave up 5 bases and J gave up 3 bases; unmatched junction bases: 21. The CDR3 is 19 amino acids. The CDR3 sequence: CSVSPDRDSALSANEKLFF. The CDR3 DNA reads TGCAGCGTTTCACCTGACCGGGACAGTGCCCTTTCGGCTAATGAAAAACTGTTTTTT. The variable domain in full, with the rest retrieved from reference TRBV29-1 and TRBJ1-4, is SAVISQKPSRDICQRGTSLTIQCQVDSQVTMMFWYRQQPGQSLTLIATANQGSEATYESGFVIDKFPISRPNLTFSTLTVSNMSPEDSSIYLCSVSPDRDSALSANEKLFFGSGTQLSVL.

The rearrangement joins TRBV20-1 to TRBJ2-5; TRBD1 or TRBD2 may be the D gene (5 bases each). CDR3 length equals 12 residues. The V gene's germline CDR1 is DFQATT and CDR2 SNEGSKA (reference sequence). The V and J ends lost 8 bases and 2 bases respectively, with 12 bases between them. CDR3 protein: CSIRGGQETQYF. The CDR3 DNA is TGCAGTATAAGGGGCGGGCAAGAGACCCAGTACTTC.

This clonotype was seen ten or more times. The chain carries TRBV5-1 and TRBJ1-1; the D is unclear. The CDR3 is made up of 16 amino acids. In germline, CDR1 is SGHRS, CDR2 YFSETQ. Trimming removed 0 bases from V and 2 bases from J, with 14 bases in between. The CDR3 sequence is CASSLGGGVFNTEAFF. The CDR3, as DNA: TGCGCCAGCAGCTTGGGCGGCGGGGTTTTTAACACTGAAGCTTTCTTT.

The table lists this clonotype with many counts. V and J are TRBV20-1 and TRBJ2-4; 10 positions agree with TRBD2. The J segment lost 2 bases and the V segment lost 5 bases, leaving 6 bases of the junction unmatched. Germline CDR1 reads DFQATT; CDR2 reads SNEGSKA (reference sequence). The CDR3 sequence is 15 residues long. CDR3 sequence: CSALRSGGSKNIQYF. DNA for the CDR3: TGCAGTGCTCTTCGTAGCGGGGGGTCCAAAAACATTCAGTACTTC.

This clonotype was seen more than once but under ten times. The rearrangement uses TRBV4-2 and TRBJ1-1; D not certain. Germline V lookup: CDR1 LGHNA, CDR2 YNFKEQ. The V end lost 2 bases, the J end lost 3 bases, and 7 bases lay between the germline ends. The CDR3 runs 13 residues. This chain's CDR3 is CASSQMKDTEAFF. CDR3 DNA sequence: TGTGCCAGCAGCCAAATGAAAGACACTGAAGCTTTCTTT.

This rearrangement joins TRBV7-2 to TRBJ2-3; no clear D. Trimming cost V 5 bases and J 4 bases, with 13 bases left between them. The CDR3 loop spans 14 amino acids. The germline gives CDR1 SGHTA, CDR2 FQGNSA. CDR3 amino acids: CASSIRALSDTQYF. Here the CDR3 DNA reads TGTGCCAGCAGCATCCGGGCCTTATCAGATACGCAGTATTTT.

Many counts were recorded for this clonotype. This chain uses TRBV7-3 with TRBJ2-5; D remains unclear. V was cut by 5 bases and J by 2 bases, with 12 bases left in between. Germline assignment: CDR1 SGHTA and CDR2 FQGTGA. The CDR3 is made up of 14 amino acids. CDR3 sequence: CASSPTGLQETQYF. The CDR3 coding sequence is TGTGCCAGCAGCCCCACGGGTTTGCAAGAGACCCAGTACTTC. Using reference TRBV7-3 and TRBJ2-5 for the parts outside the CDR3, the full variable domain is GAGVSQTPSNKVTEKGKYVELRCDPISGHTALYWYRQSLGQGPEFLIYFQGTGAADDSGLPNDRFFAVRPEGSVSTLKIQRTERGDSAVYLCASSPTGLQETQYFGPGTRLLVL.

At least ten counts were recorded for this clonotype. The rearrangement links TRBV19 to TRBJ1-5; no firm D call. Germline CDR1 is LNHDA and CDR2 is SQIVND (reference sequence). The CDR3 loop spans 14 amino acids. The V end lost 7 bases, the J end lost 0 bases, and 10 bases lay between the germline ends. The CDR3: CASKDVNSNQPQHF. CDR3 nucleotide sequence: TGTGCCAGTAAGGACGTAAATAGCAATCAGCCCCAGCATTTT.

The chain recombines TRBV20-1 with TRBJ2-1, with 14 nucleotides matching TRBD2. The length of the CDR3 is 15 residues. The junction had 2 bases not matched to a gene; V was cut back by 2 bases and J by 5 bases. Germline CDR1 is DFQATT and CDR2 is SNEGSKA (reference sequence). CDR3 coding DNA: TGCAGTGCTAGATTGACTAGCGGGGGGGACAATGAGCAGTTCTTC. The encoded protein is CSARLTSGGDNEQFF.

The genes are TRBV29-1 and TRBJ1-2; 9 bases line up with TRBD1. This CDR3 has 12 residues. V shed 8 bases and J 3 bases; nucleotides not matched to a gene: 4. The V gene's germline CDR1 is SQVTM and CDR2 ANQGSEA. The CDR3 reads CSTTGGHYGYTF. CDR3 in DNA: TGCAGCACGACAGGGGGTCACTATGGCTACACCTTC. The entire variable domain, with the rest obtained from reference TRBV29-1 and TRBJ1-2, is as follows: SAVISQKPSRDICQRGTSLTIQCQVDSQVTMMFWYRQQPGQSLTLIATANQGSEATYESGFVIDKFPISRPNLTFSTLTVSNMSPEDSSIYLCSTTGGHYGYTFGSGTRLTVV.

This clonotype was recorded at least ten times. The rearrangement links TRBV20-1 to TRBJ2-3; D is undetermined. The CDR3 has 15 residues. Per germline, CDR1 DFQATT and CDR2 SNEGSKA (reference sequence). V was pared by 0 bases and J by 0 bases, with 10 bases between. CDR3 nucleotides: TGCAGTGCTAGAGATTTTGCAGCTAGCACAGATACGCAGTATTTT. Amino acids: CSARDFAASTDTQYF.

This clonotype was observed many times. This chain joins TRBV12-3 or TRBV12-4 and TRBJ1-1, with unresolved D. The CDR3 loop spans 11 amino acids. Trimming shortened V by 7 bases and J by 3 bases, and 6 bases separated the two germline ends. DNA of the CDR3: TGTGCCAGCATACCATACACTGAAGCTTTCTTT. Its protein product is CASIPYTEAFF.

The sample holds a few counts of this clonotype. This chain connects TRBV5-4 to TRBJ2-3; no definite D call. The CDR3 contains 11 residues. The V and J ends lost 2 bases and 3 bases respectively, with 1 base between them. Germline assignment: CDR1 SGHNT and CDR2 YYREEE (reference sequence). CDR3 loop: CASSFTDTQYF. The CDR3 bases are TGTGCCAGCAGCTTTACAGATACGCAGTATTTT.

The chain is built from TRBV7-2 and TRBJ2-2, with D maybe TRBD2 (6 bases). Germline V gene sequence: CDR1 SGHTA, CDR2 FQGNSA. V gave up 2 bases and J gave up 5 bases, with 9 bases separating them. CDR3 length equals 14 residues. The CDR3 DNA reads as TGTGCCAGCAGCTTACGGACTAAAACCGGGGAGCTGTTTTTT. It is translated as CASSLRTKTGELFF.

This clonotype was seen ten or more times. The chain links TRBV7-9 to TRBJ1-1, with a tentative D call TRBD1 (6 bases). Germline assignment: CDR1 SEHNR and CDR2 FQNEAQ (reference sequence). The V gene lost 1 base and the J gene lost 1 base, with 7 bases spanning the gap. The length of the CDR3 is 14 residues. The CDR3 nucleotides read TGTGCCAGCAGCTTAGAACAGGGGAACACTGAAGCTTTCTTT. This encodes CASSLEQGNTEAFF.

This clonotype was recorded many times. CDR3 residues: CASSQGSGPYNEQFF. The CDR3 nucleotides are TGCGCCAGCAGCCAAGGAAGCGGGCCTTACAATGAGCAGTTCTTC. The J gene is TRBJ2-1, the V gene TRBV4-3, with D maybe TRBD2 (6 bases). V was trimmed by 1 base and J by 4 bases, leaving 11 bases between them. The CDR3 totals 15 residues. Per the germline V gene, CDR1 is LGHNA and CDR2 is YSLEER.

In its sample, this clonotype was seen many times. The chain employs TRBV12-3 or TRBV12-4 and TRBJ2-3; 9 bases are shared with TRBD2. With 5 bases clipped from V and 6 bases from J, the junction kept 3 bases outside the gene matches. This CDR3 has 13 amino acids. CDR3 sequence reads: CASSTSGLDTQYF. In DNA, the CDR3 is TGTGCCAGCAGTACTAGCGGGCTGGATACGCAGTATTTT.

This clonotype was seen ten or more times. This sequence joins TRBV12-3 or TRBV12-4 and TRBJ2-2; D ambiguous. The CDR3 runs 15 residues. The V end lost 2 bases, the J end lost 6 bases, and 13 bases lay between the germline ends. The CDR3 DNA reads as TGTGCCAGCAGTTTATCCCCTTCCTCAGCCGGGGAGCTGTTTTTT. This sequence encodes CASSLSPSSAGELFF.

The gene calls are TRBV4-3 and TRBJ2-5, with 8 positions matching TRBD1. Germline trimming cut 2 bases from V and 2 bases from J; bases unmatched to any gene: 4. The CDR3 consists of 15 residues. Germline CDR1 and CDR2: LGHNA and YSLEER. The CDR3 loop reads CASSQNGQGQETQYF. CDR3 nucleotides: TGCGCCAGCAGCCAAAACGGACAGGGTCAAGAGACCCAGTACTTC.